These 7 T cell receptor beta chains share one sample of origin, sequenced in a study of vaccination effects on CD4 cells after COVID-19 (dated by TCRdb to the early 2020s). Their target antigens are unknown. After more than 9 days of culture, CD4+ T cells were isolated with the EasySep CD4+ T cell isolation kit. The protocol used for the library was the immunoSEQ multiplex PCR assay. TCRdb re-hosts the immuneACCESS table, in-frame sequences only. Its copies lack some clones; in the studies checked, an unresolved V gene accounts for under half of them, and the cause for the rest is not known. Within this sample are around 50,000 clones, with approximately 70% of them counted one time only. The ten largest account for 4.5% to 7% of the sample. Specimen: CD4+ T cells from PBMCs cultured without peptide, collected before COVID-19 vaccination. The receptors were gathered from a human donor who received a COVID-19 vaccine.

This chain connects TRBV11-2 to TRBJ2-3, with D unclear. Per germline, CDR1 SGHAT and CDR2 FQNNGV. CDR3 length equals 15 residues. V shed 1 base and J shed 0 bases, with 8 bases lying between them. Here the CDR3 reads CASSLADSSTDTQYF. The DNA for the CDR3 is TGTGCCAGCAGCTTAGCCGACTCTAGCACAGATACGCAGTATTTT.

This rearrangement joins TRBV27 to TRBJ1-6, with a tentative D call TRBD1 (6 bases). Germline assignment: CDR1 MNHEY and CDR2 SMNVEV (reference sequence). The CDR3 consists of 15 residues. The V and J ends lost 5 bases and 9 bases respectively, with 17 bases between them. The CDR3 nucleotides read TGTGCCAGCAGTGGCGGACAGTCTTTTGGTTCACCCCTCCACTTT. The encoded protein is CASSGGQSFGSPLHF.

This chain connects TRBV6-4 to TRBJ1-2; D might be TRBD1 (6 bases). Trimming pared 9 bases from V and 3 bases from J, leaving 11 bases between. Germline assignment: CDR1 MRHNA and CDR2 SNTAGT. There are 12 residues in the CDR3. CDR3 nucleotides: TGTGCCAGACTCAGGGGCTACTATGGCTACACCTTC. Its translation is CARLRGYYGYTF.

The chain is built from TRBV19 and TRBJ1-1; unclear D gene. Germline V CDR1 and CDR2: LNHDA, SQIVND (reference sequence). This CDR3 spans 13 amino acids. The V and J ends lost 9 bases and 0 bases respectively, with 11 bases between them. The CDR3 region is CASQRILNTEAFF. Written as DNA, the CDR3 is TGTGCCAGCCAGAGAATCTTGAACACTGAAGCTTTCTTT.

V gene TRBV27 combines with J gene TRBJ2-5; D gene unclear. The CDR3 has 13 residues. Per the germline V gene, CDR1 is MNHEY and CDR2 is SMNVEV (reference sequence). The V and J ends lost 6 bases and 5 bases respectively, with 13 bases between them. CDR3 sequence reads: CASRPTVGETQYF. The CDR3 DNA is TGTGCCAGCAGACCAACAGTAGGTGAGACCCAGTACTTC.

The CDR3 spells CASSEDSFYGYTF. As DNA, the CDR3 is TGTGCCAGCAGTGAAGACAGCTTCTATGGCTACACCTTC. The rearrangement uses TRBV6-1 and TRBJ1-2; unclear D gene. Trimming took 1 base from V and 4 from J, leaving 7 bases between them. CDR1 MNHNS and CDR2 SASEGT come from the germline V gene. This CDR3 is built from 13 residues.

This clone was seen a few times. The chain has TRBV11-2 and TRBJ1-5, with D unresolved. Germline loops: CDR1 SGHAT, CDR2 FQNNGV. CDR3 length: 14 amino acids. V gave up 2 bases and J gave up 3 bases, with 8 bases separating them. Here the CDR3 DNA reads TGTGCCAGCAGCTTAACCCGTATCAATCAGCCCCAGCATTTT. Its protein is CASSLTRINQPQHF.